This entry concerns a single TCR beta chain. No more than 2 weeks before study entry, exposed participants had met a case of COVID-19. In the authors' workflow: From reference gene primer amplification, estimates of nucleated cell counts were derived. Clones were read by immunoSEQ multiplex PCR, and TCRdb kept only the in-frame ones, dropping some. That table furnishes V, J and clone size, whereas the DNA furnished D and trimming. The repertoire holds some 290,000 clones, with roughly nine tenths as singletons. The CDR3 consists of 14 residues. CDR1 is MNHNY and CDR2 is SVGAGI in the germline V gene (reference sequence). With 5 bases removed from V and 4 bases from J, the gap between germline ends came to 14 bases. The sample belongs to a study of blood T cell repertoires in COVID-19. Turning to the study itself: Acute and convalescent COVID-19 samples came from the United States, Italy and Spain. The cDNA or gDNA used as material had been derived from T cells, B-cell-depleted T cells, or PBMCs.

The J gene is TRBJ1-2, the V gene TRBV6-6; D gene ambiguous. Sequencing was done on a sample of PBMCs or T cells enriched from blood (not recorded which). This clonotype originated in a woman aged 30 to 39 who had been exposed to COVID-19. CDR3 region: CASSPSLGVYGYTF. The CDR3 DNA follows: TGTGCCAGCAGTCCCAGCCTGGGCGTCTATGGCTACACCTTC.